The rows below give T cell receptor beta chains drawn from one sample of a study of blood T cell repertoires in COVID-19. Assay used: immunoSEQ multiplex PCR; TCRdb lists only in-frame clones, some missing. The sample has about 200,000 clones, 85% seen once. Sequences were obtained from peripheral blood. These TCRs come from a woman in her 70s with COVID-19, enrolled during active disease. Both conserved end residues are part of each CDR3. The order of the fields is J gene, V gene, clone size, D gene, CDR3 DNA, CDR3 protein. D genes are given only for firm matches. Size tells how often a clone was seen (once, few, many) or the class of an expanded clone, and some rows leave it out.

TRBJ1-5,TRBV18,NA,TRBD1,TGTGCCAGCTCCCCGGGGCAGGGGGCTGCTCAGCCCCAGCATTTT,CASSPGQGAAQPQHF
TRBJ1-1,TRBV6-5,NA,NA,TGTGCCAGCAGTCCCGGGAGGGTCACTGAAGCTTTCTTT,CASSPGRVTEAFF
TRBJ1-2,TRBV9,NA,NA,TGTGCCAGCAGCGTAGAGAGTGGGCCCTATGGCTACACCTTC,CASSVESGPYGYTF
TRBJ1-6,TRBV7-3,NA,NA,TGTGCCAGCAGCTTATCCAGGGTCAATTCACCCCTCCACTTT,CASSLSRVNSPLHF
TRBJ1-1,TRBV11-2,NA,TRBD1,TGTGCCAGCAGCTTAAACGGACCGGGACAGGGGGCTGAAGCTTTCTTT,CASSLNGPGQGAEAFF
TRBJ2-5,TRBV5-4,NA,TRBD2,TGTGCCAGCAGCTCTAATAGCGGGGGGTCTGTAGAGACCCAGTACTTC,CASSSNSGGSVETQYF
TRBJ2-3,TRBV6-5,NA,NA,TGTGCCAGCAGTCCCCGGAACCGCGGGGATACGCAGTATTTT,CASSPRNRGDTQYF
TRBJ2-5,TRBV7-2,NA,NA,TGTGCCAGCAGCTTAGGGACAATAGACCAAGAGACCCAGTACTTC,CASSLGTIDQETQYF
TRBJ2-5,TRBV9,once,NA,TGTGCCAGCAGCGTAGGGGGGCGGGAGACCCAGTACTTC,CASSVGGRETQYF
TRBJ1-3,TRBV5-8,NA,NA,TGTGCCAGCAGCCTGGGGCGGTTCTCTGGAAACACCATATATTTT,CASSLGRFSGNTIYF
TRBJ1-2,TRBV27,NA,NA,TGTGCCAGCAGTTTAGGGGGACTGGGGATGGACTATGGCTACACCTTC,CASSLGGLGMDYGYTF
TRBJ2-7,TRBV12-3/TRBV12-4,NA,NA,TGTGCCAGCAGTCGGGACTCCCCTAGGGAGCAGTACTTC,CASSRDSPREQYF
TRBJ2-7,TRBV9,NA,NA,TGTGCCAGCAGCGTTCAGGGGTGGGGCGAGCAGTACTTC,CASSVQGWGEQYF
TRBJ2-3,TRBV9,NA,TRBD2,TGTGCCAGCAGCCCACAACTAGCGGCACGCACAGATACGCAGTATTTT,CASSPQLAARTDTQYF
TRBJ2-7,TRBV7-2,NA,NA,TGTGCCAGCAGCCCTCAGGGCCGCGTGGCCTACGAGCAGTACTTC,CASSPQGRVAYEQYF
TRBJ2-3,TRBV5-8,NA,TRBD1,TGTGCCAGCAGCCGGGGACAGGGGATGGCAGATACGCAGTATTTT,CASSRGQGMADTQYF
TRBJ2-7,TRBV6-2/TRBV6-3,NA,TRBD1,TGTGCCAGCAGCCTGACAGGGGGCGAGCAGTACTTC,CASSLTGGEQYF